This passage covers 18 T cell receptor beta chains from one sample sequenced in a study of beta chain features in type 1 diabetes. Overall study findings and caveats: Moderately but significantly shorter TCRB CDR3s were found in Type 1 diabetes patients in all four CD4+ subsets.

Their recognized antigens are unknown. Since all of the isolated RNA was reverse transcribed, expressed TCRB transcripts were what got sequenced. Method: immunoSEQ multiplex PCR; TCRdb's copy keeps in-frame clones and lacks some. The data show fewer than 400,000 clones, approximately 9.7% seen once. The specimen was central memory CD4+ T cells from blood. These receptors were taken from a young man with type 1 diabetes.

Regarding this clone: At the DNA level, this CDR3 is encoded by other sequences in the same sample as well. This chain links TRBV7-2 with TRBJ2-3, with D unresolved. The V end lost 5 bases, the J end lost 4 bases, and 7 bases lay between the germline ends. The CDR3 totals 12 residues. Germline V gene sequence: CDR1 SGHTA, CDR2 FQGNSA. CDR3 DNA: TGTGCCAGCAGCCCCGTCCCAGATACGCAGTATTTT. This encodes CASSPVPDTQYF.

This clone was counted a few times. The chain recombines TRBV7-9 with TRBJ1-5, with D hard to call. V dropped 3 bases and J dropped 7 bases, with 7 bases sitting between them. The CDR3 totals 12 residues. Germline V gene lookup returns CDR1 SEHNR and CDR2 FQNEAQ (reference sequence). This CDR3 reads CASSFADQPQHF. CDR3 bases: TGTGCCAGCAGCTTCGCGGACCAGCCCCAGCATTTT.

This clone was observed a few times. The rearrangement joins TRBV27 to TRBJ1-1, with 8 nucleotides matching TRBD1. Germline CDR1 and CDR2: MNHEY and SMNVEV (reference sequence). CDR3 length equals 17 residues. The junction had 8 bases not matched to a gene; V was cut back by 1 base and J by 1 base. The CDR3 DNA follows: TGTGCCAGCAGTTTATTCCGCGGGACAGGATCGAACACTGAAGCTTTCTTT. Amino acids: CASSLFRGTGSNTEAFF.

This clone was seen more than once but under ten times. V and J are TRBV19 and TRBJ2-5, with TRBD1 identical over 7 bases. The CDR3 sequence is 15 residues long. V was pared by 10 bases and J by 5 bases, with 16 bases of the junction left unmatched. CDR1 is LNHDA, CDR2 SQIVND, per germline (reference sequence). CDR3 DNA: TGTGCCACCTCGGGCTTAGGGGGCCGTGGGGAGACCCAGTACTTC. It specifies CATSGLGGRGETQYF. The full variable domain, its missing parts supplied by reference TRBV19 and TRBJ2-5, is DGGITQSPKYLFRKEGQNVTLSCEQNLNHDAMYWYRQDPGQGLRLIYYSQIVNDFQKGDIAEGYSVSREKKESFPLTVTSAQKNPTAFYLCATSGLGGRGETQYFGPGTRLLVL.

The genes are TRBV7-9 and TRBJ2-1, with D hard to call. The CDR3 extends over 14 amino acids. From germline, CDR1 is SEHNR and CDR2 FQNEAQ (reference sequence). V was shortened by 0 bases and J by 4 bases, with 7 bases between the two germline ends. The CDR3 here is CASSLADQYNEQFF. The CDR3 DNA follows: TGTGCCAGCAGCTTAGCCGATCAGTACAATGAGCAGTTCTTC.

This clone occurred a few times. The CDR3 DNA reads as TGTGCCAGCATCCCCTCTAGCGGGGGGGAGGGCATTCAGTACTTC. Encoded protein: CASIPSSGGEGIQYF. The V gene is TRBV6-6, the J gene TRBJ2-4, with TRBD2 matching over 12 bases. The CDR3 length is 15 residues. CDR1 is MNHNY, CDR2 SVGAGI, per germline (reference sequence). Trimming cost V 7 bases and J 9 bases; bases outside gene matches: 10.

The V and J genes are TRBV7-2 and TRBJ1-2, with 7 bases that match TRBD1. The CDR3 contains 13 residues. After removal of 5 bases from V and 8 bases from J, the junction contained 8 bases not matched to a gene. The germline V gene has CDR1 SGHTA and CDR2 FQGNSA. Here the CDR3 DNA reads TGTGCCAGCAGCCCAGAGGGGGCGCGAGGCTACACCTTC. Translating it yields CASSPEGARGYTF.

Many counts were recorded for this clone. The gene calls are TRBV29-1 and TRBJ2-5; D ambiguous. The V end was cut by 0 bases, the J end by 5 bases, with 7 bases between. CDR1 and CDR2 from the germline V gene are SQVTM and ANQGSEA. The CDR3 covers 12 residues. The CDR3 DNA reads as TGCAGCGTTGAAGAGGGCCGGGAGACCCAGTACTTC. Translation gives CSVEEGRETQYF.

The chain uses TRBV6-5 and TRBJ1-2, with D unresolved. The CDR3 is 11 amino acids. The germline V gene encodes CDR1 MNHEY and CDR2 SVGAGI. V gave up 6 bases and J gave up 8 bases, with 10 bases separating them. The CDR3 loop is CASRRDGGYTF. The DNA for the CDR3 is TGTGCCAGCAGGAGGGATGGCGGCTACACCTTC.

This chain connects TRBV6-6 to TRBJ1-2; D ambiguous. Germline CDR1 is MNHNY and CDR2 is SVGAGI (reference sequence). V was trimmed by 6 bases and J by 8 bases, leaving 19 bases between them. The CDR3 runs to 14 residues. The CDR3 here is CASSQRTDRQGYTF. CDR3 sequence (DNA): TGTGCCAGCAGCCAACGGACGGATCGTCAAGGCTACACCTTC.

This clone was recorded a few times. V and J are TRBV28 and TRBJ1-2, with D maybe TRBD1 (6 bases). This CDR3 comprises 14 residues. V shed 5 bases and J shed 3 bases, with 13 bases lying between them. Germline values: CDR1 MDHEN, CDR2 SYDVKM. CDR3: CASSGGADDYGYTF. DNA of the CDR3: TGTGCCAGCAGTGGGGGGGCGGACGACTATGGCTACACCTTC.

This clone has a count of ten or more. V is TRBV4-3 and J is TRBJ2-4; 7 bases are a match to TRBD2. The J segment lost 3 bases and the V segment lost 2 bases, leaving 7 bases of the junction unmatched. This CDR3 has 16 residues. CDR1 is LGHNA, CDR2 YSLEER, per germline. The CDR3 loop reads CASSQSNAGDKNIQYF. CDR3 nucleotides: TGCGCCAGCAGCCAATCGAACGCGGGGGACAAAAACATTCAGTACTTC.

The chain employs TRBV7-2 and TRBJ1-1; D not resolved. The CDR3 contains 15 residues. V gave up 0 bases and J gave up 1 base, with 9 bases separating them. Looked up from germline, CDR1 is SGHTA and CDR2 is FQGNSA. The DNA of the CDR3 is TGTGCCAGCAGCTTAGCGCCAGCGTGGAACACTGAAGCTTTCTTT. Amino acids: CASSLAPAWNTEAFF.

In this sample, this clone turned up a few times. The CDR3 sequence is CASSLGDASSYNEQFF. The DNA for the CDR3 is TGCGCCAGCAGCTTGGGGGACGCGAGCTCCTACAATGAGCAGTTCTTC. The chain employs TRBV5-1 and TRBJ2-1; D may be TRBD1 or TRBD2 (5 bases each). The V gene lost 0 bases and the J gene lost 0 bases, with 10 bases spanning the gap. The CDR3 runs 16 residues. Germline V gene lookup returns CDR1 SGHRS and CDR2 YFSETQ.

In this sample, this clone turned up a few times. This chain connects TRBV27 to TRBJ1-2; 7 bases align to TRBD1. The CDR3 consists of 15 residues. The V gene's germline CDR1 is MNHEY and CDR2 SMNVEV (reference sequence). J gave up 3 bases and V 5 bases, and 9 bases lay outside the gene matches. The DNA of the CDR3 is TGTGCCAGCAGTCGCTCGACAGGGTACCACTATGGCTACACCTTC. Amino acid sequence: CASSRSTGYHYGYTF.

V gene TRBV18 combines with J gene TRBJ2-2; no clear D. Germline V gene sequence: CDR1 KGHSH, CDR2 LQKENI. Between the trimmed V and J ends, which lost 2 bases and 7 bases, there was a span of 2 bases. The CDR3 has 11 residues. The CDR3 nucleotides are TGTGCCAGCTCACCAAGCGGGGAGCTGTTTTTT. It encodes CASSPSGELFF.

About this clone: Additional DNA sequences in this sample encode the identical CDR3. The genes are TRBV6-5 and TRBJ2-6; D is unresolved. Between the trimmed V and J ends, which lost 7 bases and 1 base, there was a span of 8 bases. Germline values: CDR1 MNHEY, CDR2 SVGAGI. CDR3 length equals 14 residues. CDR3 loop: CASKAGSGANVLTF. CDR3 bases: TGTGCCAGCAAGGCCGGGTCTGGGGCCAACGTCCTGACTTTC.

The chain combines TRBV30 with TRBJ1-4; no firm D call. The germline gives CDR1 GTSNPN, CDR2 SVGIG (reference sequence). V lost 4 bases and J 7 bases, leaving 16 bases between the germline ends. The CDR3 length is 14 residues. Here the CDR3 reads CAWTNRGKGEKLFF. CDR3 sequence (DNA): TGTGCCTGGACGAATCGGGGTAAAGGTGAAAAACTGTTTTTT.